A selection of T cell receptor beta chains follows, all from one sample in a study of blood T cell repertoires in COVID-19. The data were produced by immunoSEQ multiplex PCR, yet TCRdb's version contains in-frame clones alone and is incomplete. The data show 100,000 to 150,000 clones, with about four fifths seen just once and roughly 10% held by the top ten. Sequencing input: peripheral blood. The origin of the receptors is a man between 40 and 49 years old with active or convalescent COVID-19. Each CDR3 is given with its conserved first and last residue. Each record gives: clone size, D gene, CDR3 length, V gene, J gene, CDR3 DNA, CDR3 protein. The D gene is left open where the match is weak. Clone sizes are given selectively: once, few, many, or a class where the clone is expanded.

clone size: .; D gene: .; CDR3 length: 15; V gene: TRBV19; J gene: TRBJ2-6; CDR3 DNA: TGTGCCAGTAGTATTGAGGGCTCTGGGGCCAACGTCCTGACTTTC; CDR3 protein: CASSIEGSGANVLTF
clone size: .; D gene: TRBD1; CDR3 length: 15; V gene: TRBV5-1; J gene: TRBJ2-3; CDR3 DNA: TGCGCCAGCAGACCGACAGGGCTGGTGACAGATACGCAGTATTTT; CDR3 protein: CASRPTGLVTDTQYF
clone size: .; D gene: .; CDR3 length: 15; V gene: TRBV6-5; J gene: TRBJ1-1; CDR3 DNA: TGTGCCAGCAGTTACGCCTCACGGGGGAGCGGTGAAGCTTTCTTT; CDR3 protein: CASSYASRGSGEAFF
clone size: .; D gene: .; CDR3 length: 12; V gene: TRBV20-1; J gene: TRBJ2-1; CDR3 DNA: TGCAGTGCTAGTTTCGGGTACAATGAGCAGTTCTTC; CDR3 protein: CSASFGYNEQFF
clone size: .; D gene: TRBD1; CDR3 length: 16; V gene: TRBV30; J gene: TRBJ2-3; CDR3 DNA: TGTGCCTGGAGTGTCCGAGGGACAGGGAGAACAGATACGCAGTATTTT; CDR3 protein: CAWSVRGTGRTDTQYF
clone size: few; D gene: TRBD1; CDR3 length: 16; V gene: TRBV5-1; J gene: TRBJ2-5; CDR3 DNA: TGCGCCAGCAGCTTGGGGGACAGGGGAGCGCAGGAGACCCAGTACTTC; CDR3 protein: CASSLGDRGAQETQYF
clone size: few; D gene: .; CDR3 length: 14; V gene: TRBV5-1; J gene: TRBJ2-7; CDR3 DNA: TGCGCCAGCAGCTTAGGACAGAGCTCCTACGAGCAGTACTTC; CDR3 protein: CASSLGQSSYEQYF
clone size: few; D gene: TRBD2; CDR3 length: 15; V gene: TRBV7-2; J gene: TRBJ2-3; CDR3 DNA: TGTGCCAGCAGCTTACTAGCGGGGGGGCCAGATACGCAGTATTTT; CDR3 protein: CASSLLAGGPDTQYF
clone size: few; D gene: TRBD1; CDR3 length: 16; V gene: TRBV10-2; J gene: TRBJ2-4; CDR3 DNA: TGCGCCAGCAGAGCCGGGACAGGGGTGCTGAAAAACATTCAGTACTTC; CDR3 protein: CASRAGTGVLKNIQYF
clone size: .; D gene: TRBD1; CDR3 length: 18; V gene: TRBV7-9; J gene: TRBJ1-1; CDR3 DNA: TGTGCCAGCAGCAGAAGGACAGGGGGCTTACTCATGAACACTGAAGCTTTCTTT; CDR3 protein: CASSRRTGGLLMNTEAFF
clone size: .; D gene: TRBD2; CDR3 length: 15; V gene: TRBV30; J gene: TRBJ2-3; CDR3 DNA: TGTGCCTGGAGTGTACGAGCGGGGGGGCGGGATACGCAGTATTTT; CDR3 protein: CAWSVRAGGRDTQYF
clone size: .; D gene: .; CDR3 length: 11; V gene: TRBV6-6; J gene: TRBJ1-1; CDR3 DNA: TGTGCCAGTATGATCCGGACTGAAGCTTTCTTT; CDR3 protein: CASMIRTEAFF
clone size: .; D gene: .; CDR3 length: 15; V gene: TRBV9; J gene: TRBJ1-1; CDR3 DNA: TGTGCCAGCAGCGGTCAGGGGCTCCGGAACACTGAAGCTTTCTTT; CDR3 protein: CASSGQGLRNTEAFF
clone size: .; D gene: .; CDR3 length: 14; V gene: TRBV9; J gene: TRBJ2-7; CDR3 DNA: TGTGCCAGCAGCGTAAGGGACATCTCCTACGAGCAGTACTTC; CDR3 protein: CASSVRDISYEQYF
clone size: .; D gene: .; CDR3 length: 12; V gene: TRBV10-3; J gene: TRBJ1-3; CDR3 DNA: TGTGCCATCAGTGAGCCGGTCAACACCATATATTTT; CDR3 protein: CAISEPVNTIYF
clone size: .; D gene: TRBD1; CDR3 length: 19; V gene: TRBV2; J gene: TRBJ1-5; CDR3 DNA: TGTGCCAGCAGGAGTACCGCCCGGGACAGGGGAGGGAGCAATCAGCCCCAGCATTTT; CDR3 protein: CASRSTARDRGGSNQPQHF
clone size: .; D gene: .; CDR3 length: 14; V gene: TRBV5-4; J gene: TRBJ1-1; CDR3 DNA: TGTGCCAGCAGCTTGGCCGGGACTCGGACTGAAGCTTTCTTT; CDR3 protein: CASSLAGTRTEAFF
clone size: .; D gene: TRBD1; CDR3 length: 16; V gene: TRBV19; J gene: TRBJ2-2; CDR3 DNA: TGTGCCAGTATCCTCGAAGGGACAGGGACCACCGGGGAGCTGTTTTTT; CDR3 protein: CASILEGTGTTGELFF